This T cell receptor beta chain was identified during a study of T cells in Graves' hyperthyroidism and ophthalmopathy (dated 2019 in TCRdb). Turning to the overall study: Peripheral blood was sampled at the time of initial diagnosis, prior to any treatment. TCR V-J signatures able to tell the groups apart were searched for in a discovery cohort of 90 to 100 patients, of whom over 40 had Graves' ophthalmopathy and about 60 had stable Graves' hyperthyroidism. In about 6 Graves' hyperthyroidism patients, the study also compared T-cell repertoires from thyroid tissue with T-cell repertoires from blood. Once sampling was done, hyperthyroidism patients were given methimazole at a starting dose of 30 mg daily, whereas ophthalmopathy patients were given high-dose intravenous methylprednisolone. Prospective prediction of ophthalmopathy was tested in an independent validation cohort of some 19 hyperthyroidism patients and 17 patients who later progressed to ophthalmopathy. The paper describes TCR Vbeta CDR3 sequencing of about 140 peripheral blood samples, made up of fewer than 50 ophthalmopathy patients, roughly 75 hyperthyroidism patients and 17 progressor patients. For training and testing, the 110 or so patients in the discovery cohort were randomly divided in a 7:3 ratio. Results the study describes overall, beyond this receptor: Sample size was not statistically predetermined, and blinding of investigators to group allocation was not performed. Most expanded thyroid clonotypes (frequency above 0.001) were also found in blood, which suggests that blood repertoires may mirror thyroid immune responses. Ophthalmopathy was separated from stable hyperthyroidism by a 13 V-J signature model, with over 85% sensitivity and approximately 84% specificity obtained in cross-validation and 80%/75% obtained in testing. In validation, the model predicted progression to ophthalmopathy a median of 6.5 months before onset, with around 70% sensitivity and about 72% specificity.

Relative to germline, V is 1 base shorter and J is 4 bases shorter, with 7 bases between their ends. Via the germline V gene (reference sequence), CDR1 is GTSNPN and CDR2 SVGIG. The CDR3 numbers 12 residues from cysteine through phenylalanine. This entry keeps only the CDR3 DNA: 36 bases, framed from base 1. TCR beta CDR3 regions were amplified from RNA transcripts. A first-round RT-PCR of the TCR CDR3 used the HTBI primer set with the Qiagen OneStep RT-PCR kit. Libraries were constructed in a second round of multiplex PCR, after which size selection and purification were performed. Sequencing of the libraries was done on an Illumina HiSeq2000 using paired-end 100 bp reads. The paper's processing steps were these. SOAPnuke was used to process the raw data, throwing out any read that contained adapters or uncalled bases, had a mean Phred below 15, or lacked an exact constant-primer or identifier match. COPE v1.2.5 was used to merge high-quality paired reads, and clonotypes were defined as unique nucleotide sequences. Clonotypes were aligned to IMGT TRBV, TRBD and TRBJ reference segments using MiTCR v1.1. Analysis was restricted to V-J combinations with a frequency above 0.0001, which covered roughly 99% of repertoires. The TCS score was defined as F50 (clonal expansion) divided by E x V (chaos), with BLOSUM62-based TCRdist calculated between CDR3 peptides within each V-J. Welch's t-statistics and random forest reduced 450 to 600 V-J features to roughly 13, which were used in a naive Bayes classifier (R e1071). TCRdb redid the processing of the public reads, applying fastp at Q25 and MiXCR, and retained in-frame beta chains. All rows with the same CDR3 protein become a single entry with the most common DNA and genes. TCRdb assigned the V and J calls; the authors' analysis was not used. Counted in this sample were some 500,000 distinct CDR3 sequences; about 16% of them appeared once. The ten most abundant clones make up around 28% of the sample.

Ophthalmopathy patients had moderately to severely active disease, Clinical Activity Score of at least 3, NOSPECS grade of at least 4, and duration under 3 months. Any patient with an uncontrolled infection, another autoimmune disease, pregnancy or lactation was excluded. Clinical symptoms, serum thyroxine and TRAb, thyroid ultrasound, and orbital computed tomography formed the basis for the diagnoses. PBMCs were isolated from 7.5 to 10 ml of fresh peripheral blood by Ficoll-Paque density gradient centrifugation. Trizol reagent was used to extract total RNA, and RNA quality was then checked on an Agilent 2100 Bioanalyzer. This clonotype was seen at least ten times. Its specific antigen is unknown. Per-base qualities were not stored, and no clone one base away is much larger.

Sequencing used blood. The chain uses TRBV30 and TRBJ1-2, with TRBD1 tentatively as D gene (5 bases match). The clonotype originates from a woman in her twenties or thirties with Graves' ophthalmopathy. The CDR3 sequence is CAWSEGSYGYTF. The nucleotide sequence is given as TGTGCCTGGAGTGAGGGGTCCTATGGCTACACCTTC.